This T cell receptor beta chain was sequenced for a study of blood T cell repertoires in COVID-19. Study details: COVID-19 samples collected from the United States, Italy and Spain covered acute and convalescent phases. Sample material is recorded as cDNA or gDNA derived from T cells, B-cell-depleted T cells, or PBMCs.

The protocol was immunoSEQ multiplex PCR, while the TCRdb copy is restricted to in-frame clones and leaves out a portion. This table holds about 150,000 clones, around 87% found once. From germline, CDR1 is MNHEY and CDR2 SVGAGI. This CDR3 has 15 residues. V lost 4 bases and J 8 bases, leaving 20 bases between the germline ends. A COVID-19 case was met by exposed participants within 2 weeks before study entry. The sample was PBMCs or T cells enriched from blood (not recorded which). V usage is TRBV6-5 and J usage is TRBJ1-2, with D perhaps matching TRBD1 (6 bases). This clonotype originated in a woman aged 40 to 50 who had been exposed to COVID-19. The CDR3 spells CASSSQTGLSEGYTF. In DNA, the CDR3 is TGTGCCAGCAGTTCCCAGACAGGCCTCTCGGAGGGCTACACCTTC.